These 22 T cell receptor beta chains came from one sample sequenced in a study of T cells after yellow fever vaccination (dated by TCRdb to between 2017 and 2020). The treatment or condition label on this specimen signifies: live attenuated yellow fever vaccine strain. Libraries were built with 5' RACE. Sequenced on an Illumina NovaSeq 6000. Through fastp at Q25 and MiXCR, TCRdb rebuilt clones from the public reads, retaining in-frame beta chains. Identical CDR3 proteins give one entry, which carries the most common genes and DNA. This sample comprises 150,000 to 200,000 distinct CDR3 sequences, roughly 9.6% of them detected only once. The top ten constitute about 38% of the sample. This sample comprised CD8+ T cells sorted from PBMCs, obtained 15 days after the yellow fever booster vaccination. Receptors originate from a man aged 18 to 30 who received the YFV17D yellow fever vaccine.

This clonotype was recorded a few times. In nucleotides, the CDR3 is TGCAGCGTCGGGACAGGGCGAGGCTACACCTTC. It translates to CSVGTGRGYTF. This chain joins TRBV29-1 and TRBJ1-2; TRBD1 aligns across 9 bases. There are 11 residues in the CDR3. V lost 6 bases to trimming and J lost 8 bases; unmatched junction nucleotides: 4. The germline V gene encodes CDR1 SQVTM and CDR2 ANQGSEA.

The chain joins TRBV28 to TRBJ2-1; 10 bases fit TRBD1. V shed 6 bases and J 2 bases; nucleotides not matched to a gene: 7. Germline-derived CDR1 and CDR2 are MDHEN and SYDVKM. The CDR3 runs 16 residues. The CDR3 sequence: CASSPGQGVTYNEQFF. The DNA of the CDR3 is TGTGCCAGCAGCCCAGGACAGGGGGTCACCTACAATGAGCAGTTCTTC.

This clonotype appeared a few times. The chain joins TRBV7-2 to TRBJ2-5; 9 nucleotides line up with TRBD2. CDR3 size: 13 residues. J gave up 3 bases and V 8 bases, and 4 bases lay outside the gene matches. Looked up from germline, CDR1 is SGHTA and CDR2 is FQGNSA. CDR3 in DNA: TGTGCCAGCTTTAGCGGGGGAGAAGAGACCCAGTACTTC. Protein sequence: CASFSGGEETQYF.

This clonotype was seen ten or more times. This chain uses TRBV18 with TRBJ2-1; D assignment may be TRBD1 or TRBD2 (5 bases each). V dropped 1 base and J dropped 8 bases, with 12 bases sitting between them. CDR3 length: 14 amino acids. CDR1 and CDR2 (germline): KGHSH, LQKENI. The CDR3 here is CASSPLGVGDEQFF. The CDR3 nucleotides read TGTGCCAGCTCACCACTGGGGGTGGGCGATGAGCAGTTCTTC.

This clonotype was picked up a small number of times. The rearrangement uses TRBV4-2 and TRBJ1-1; D is unresolved. CDR1 LGHNA and CDR2 YNFKEQ come from the germline V gene. The CDR3 loop spans 15 amino acids. Trimming stripped 5 bases from V and 0 bases from J, with 13 bases between. The chain's CDR3 is CASSSWTDVNTEAFF. CDR3 bases: TGTGCCAGCAGCTCTTGGACCGACGTGAACACTGAAGCTTTCTTT.

The chain employs TRBV12-3 or TRBV12-4 and TRBJ2-3; TRBD2 aligns across 10 bases. The CDR3 sequence is 16 residues long. The V and J ends lost 5 bases and 6 bases, in that order; junction bases with no gene match: 11. Here the CDR3 reads CASSDISGGAGDTQYF. CDR3 DNA sequence: TGTGCCAGCAGTGATATAAGCGGGGGGGCCGGCGATACGCAGTATTTT.

A few counts support this clonotype. V usage is TRBV20-1 and J usage is TRBJ2-1; TRBD2 matches at 7 bases. This CDR3 comprises 16 residues. The germline V gene encodes CDR1 DFQATT and CDR2 SNEGSKA (reference sequence). Germline trimming cut 0 bases from V and 1 base from J; bases unmatched to any gene: 6. CDR3: CSARDRGEGSYNEQFF. The DNA of the CDR3 is TGCAGTGCTAGAGATCGCGGGGAGGGGTCCTACAATGAGCAGTTCTTC.

This clonotype has just a few counts. V is TRBV12-3 or TRBV12-4 and J is TRBJ2-3; D gene uncertain. The CDR3 sequence is 14 residues long. V shed 3 bases and J shed 1 base, with 8 bases lying between them. The CDR3: CASSFGGGTDTQYF. The DNA of the CDR3 is TGTGCCAGCAGTTTTGGCGGAGGCACAGATACGCAGTATTTT.

This clonotype has just a few counts. The chain recombines TRBV4-3 with TRBJ1-1; no reliable D call. Deletions cut 0 bases from V and 5 bases from J, with 10 bases between. Germline CDR1 and CDR2: LGHNA and YSLEER. This CDR3 has 14 residues. CDR3 sequence reads: CASSQEIRGTEAFF. Here the CDR3 DNA reads TGCGCCAGCAGCCAAGAGATCCGGGGAACTGAAGCTTTCTTT.

The V call is TRBV6-2 or TRBV6-3, the J call TRBJ2-7; D is possibly TRBD2 (6 bases). V lost 7 bases to trimming and J lost 3 bases, with 13 bases between them. Looked up from germline, CDR1 is MNHEY and CDR2 is SVGEGT. The CDR3 extends over 13 amino acids. The CDR3 reads CASNGGAHYEQYF. The CDR3, as DNA: TGTGCCAGCAATGGCGGGGCCCACTACGAGCAGTACTTC.

The sample holds a few counts of this clonotype. This sequence joins TRBV9 and TRBJ1-1; D is uncertain. The CDR3 is 14 residues long. The germline V gene encodes CDR1 SGDLS and CDR2 YYNGEE. V was cut by 3 bases and J by 8 bases, with 17 bases left in between. CDR3 sequence reads: CASSEFGRITEAFF. CDR3 coding DNA: TGTGCCAGCAGCGAGTTCGGACGGATAACAGAAGCTTTCTTT. The full variable domain, in which reference TRBV9 and TRBJ1-1 provide the parts outside the CDR3, is DSGVTQTPKHLITATGQRVTLRCSPRSGDLSVYWYQQSLDQGLQFLIQYYNGEERAKGNILERFSAQQFPDLHSELNLSSLELGDSALYFCASSEFGRITEAFFGQGTRLTVV.

This clonotype has at least ten counts. DNA for the CDR3: TGCAGTGCCGAGGACACTGAAGCTTTCTTT. Protein product: CSAEDTEAFF. This chain joins TRBV20-1 and TRBJ1-1; no clear D. The CDR3 totals 10 residues. V was trimmed by 6 bases and J by 3 bases, leaving 5 bases between them. Germline V gene lookup returns CDR1 DFQATT and CDR2 SNEGSKA (reference sequence).

This clonotype has just a few counts. The chain is built from TRBV6-2 or TRBV6-3 and TRBJ2-7; no definite D call. The ends were cut back, 5 bases at V and 6 bases at J, with 14 bases in the middle. The CDR3 has 13 amino acids. Germline CDR1 is MNHEY and CDR2 is SVGEGT. The CDR3 DNA reads TGTGCCAGCAGTGCCCTCCTCGGCTCCGAGCAGTACTTC. Encoded protein: CASSALLGSEQYF.

This clonotype was found a few times. This sequence joins TRBV11-2 and TRBJ1-2, with 9 nucleotides matching TRBD1. With V trimmed by 5 bases and J by 4 bases, 8 bases remained unmatched. The germline gives CDR1 SGHAT, CDR2 FQNNGV. The CDR3 has 15 amino acids. The CDR3 loop reads CASSPGTGLFYGYTF. The CDR3, as DNA: TGTGCCAGCAGCCCCGGGACAGGGCTTTTCTATGGCTACACCTTC.

This clonotype was seen ten or more times. The chain has TRBV7-9 and TRBJ1-1; perhaps TRBD1 as D (5 bases). CDR3 size: 15 residues. Trimming stripped 0 bases from V and 1 base from J, with 9 bases between. CDR1 and CDR2 from the germline V gene are SEHNR and FQNEAQ (reference sequence). CDR3 residues: CASSLAGRGNTEAFF. The CDR3 DNA reads as TGTGCCAGCAGCTTAGCGGGAAGGGGGAACACTGAAGCTTTCTTT.

This clonotype has more than one count but fewer than ten. The V and J genes are TRBV6-2 or TRBV6-3 and TRBJ2-3; the match to TRBD2 covers 13 bases. J lost 6 bases, V lost 0 bases, and 6 bases had no gene match. CDR1 is MNHEY, CDR2 SVGEGT, per germline. This CDR3 is built from 17 residues. CDR3 region: CASSYSTSGGPGDTQYF. As DNA, the CDR3 is TGTGCCAGCAGTTACTCGACTAGCGGGGGGCCGGGGGATACGCAGTATTTT.

In regard to this clonotype: Here the CDR3 omits its conserved ending phenylalanine or tryptophan, so a read error is the likely source. The gene calls are TRBV7-7 and TRBJ2-2; D unclear. The CDR3 totals 15 residues. CDR1 is SSHAT, CDR2 FNYEAQ, per germline (reference sequence). V gave up 5 bases and J gave up 2 bases, with 12 bases separating them. The CDR3 bases are TGTGCCAGCAGCCCCCAGACTCGCAACACCGGGGAGCTGTTTCTT. This sequence encodes CASSPQTRNTGELFL.

The chain links TRBV7-3 to TRBJ2-1, with 9 bases aligning to TRBD2. The J segment lost 8 bases and the V segment lost 5 bases, leaving 10 bases of the junction unmatched. The CDR3 loop spans 15 amino acids. CDR1 is SGHTA, CDR2 FQGTGA, per germline. The CDR3 sequence: CASSVQGGGGDEQFF. CDR3 nucleotide sequence: TGTGCCAGCAGCGTTCAAGGCGGGGGGGGCGATGAGCAGTTCTTC. The full variable domain, in which reference TRBV7-3 and TRBJ2-1 provide the parts outside the CDR3, is GAGVSQTPSNKVTEKGKYVELRCDPISGHTALYWYRQSLGQGPEFLIYFQGTGAADDSGLPNDRFFAVRPEGSVSTLKIQRTERGDSAVYLCASSVQGGGGDEQFFGPGTRLTVL.

This clonotype came up a few times. V usage is TRBV29-1 and J usage is TRBJ2-5; D is unclear. The CDR3 extends over 13 amino acids. Germline CDR1 reads SQVTM; CDR2 reads ANQGSEA. The germline V and J ends were trimmed by 0 bases and 1 base, with 6 bases remaining between them. CDR3 residues: CSVEDISQETQYF. DNA of the CDR3: TGCAGCGTTGAAGATATCAGCCAAGAGACCCAGTACTTC.

This clonotype appeared a few times. The rearrangement links TRBV9 to TRBJ1-2; D gene uncertain. The V end lost 0 bases, the J end lost 5 bases, and 8 bases lay between the germline ends. Germline assignment: CDR1 SGDLS and CDR2 YYNGEE. The CDR3 contains 13 residues. CDR3 region: CASSVAGGYGYTF. CDR3 in DNA: TGTGCCAGCAGCGTAGCGGGAGGGTATGGCTACACCTTC.

This chain links TRBV18 with TRBJ2-5; 9 bases align to TRBD1. Per germline, CDR1 KGHSH and CDR2 LQKENI. The ends lost 0 bases at V and 5 bases at J; junction bases unmatched: 13. The CDR3 totals 18 residues. In nucleotides, the CDR3 is TGTGCCAGCTCACCACCCTCCGGGACAGGGCCTATAGCGGAGACCCAGTACTTC. Translating it yields CASSPPSGTGPIAETQYF.

There are a few counts of this clonotype. V is TRBV20-1 and J is TRBJ2-7, with D perhaps matching TRBD2 (7 bases). The CDR3 loop spans 13 amino acids. Germline V gene lookup returns CDR1 DFQATT and CDR2 SNEGSKA (reference sequence). The V end lost 0 bases, the J end lost 5 bases, and 11 bases lay between the germline ends. The CDR3 bases are TGCAGTGCTAGAGACGGGGGGCGAAACGAGCAGTACGTC. This gives the protein CSARDGGRNEQYV.